The sequence of this TCR beta chain was determined in a study of blood T cell repertoires in COVID-19. Background on the study: Acute and convalescent COVID-19 samples came from the United States, Italy and Spain. PBMCs, B-cell-depleted T cells, or T cells were the source of the cDNA or gDNA that made up the material.

Germline V CDR1 and CDR2: LGHNA, YNFKEQ. CDR3 size: 16 residues. Trimming pared 0 bases from V and 2 bases from J, leaving 14 bases between. Authors' analysis steps: Amplified reference gene primers provided the basis for estimating nucleated cell counts. Some clones are missing from TCRdb's copy, which holds only in-frame ones; the method was immunoSEQ multiplex PCR. V and J calls and clone size follow that table, whereas D and trimming were derived from the DNA. The table lists under 250,000 clones, over 70% of them singletons. The TCR comes from a man between 35 and 55 years old with acute or convalescent COVID-19. The gene calls are TRBV4-2 and TRBJ2-7; D call uncertain. Sequencing was done on a sample of peripheral blood. The CDR3 nucleotides are TGTGCCAGCAGCCAAGAATTATCAACAACCGCCTACGAGCAGTACTTC. Its translation is CASSQELSTTAYEQYF.